This section outlines one T cell receptor (beta chain) sequence together with its context. No antigen is known for it. Qualities for individual bases were not recorded, and no much larger clone is one base off. This record comes from a study of human T cells and chemical hapten exposure (dated by TCRdb to the early 2020s). Turning to the overall study: For sensitization, 2% DPC in acetone was applied to a roughly 2 cm by roughly 2 cm area of upper inner arm skin. Patients additionally received weekly therapeutic DPC doses to the scalp throughout the roughly 25-week study period. Patch testing was performed on the upper back with Finn chambers containing 0.01% DPC, and the patch tests were scored after 6 days according to International Contact Dermatitis Research Group standards. Most of the patients in the cohort were female, and the cohort covered alopecia areata with under or over 50% scalp involvement, alopecia totalis and alopecia universalis. Libraries were pooled for sequencing, and per-sample TCR yields varied mainly because of small differences in library volumes within the pool. The study tracked peripheral blood TCR repertoire changes in vivo during primary and secondary sensitization to the hapten diphenylcyclopropenone (DPC) in alopecia patients. Patient blood was sampled pre-sensitization (week 0) and at 2, 6 and about 24 weeks after DPC sensitization. About 27 alopecia patients gave blood for TCR sequencing at one to four time points (pre-sensitization, 2, 6 and 24 weeks). Results and caveats for the whole study, not just this receptor: All patients had alopecia, a presumed autoimmune disease, so their immune response might differ from that of healthy individuals. Patch test score was positively correlated with the number of PT1 expanded TCRs, with significance at thresholds 8, 16 and 32 but not at 4. DPC sensitization did not change the number of TCRs with a frequency above 1 in 1000, and there was no evidence of changes in global repertoire structure. After repeated subsampling, the strength of the expansion versus patch-test correlation and the threshold at which it became significant changed. Expanded TCRs formed significantly more large CDR3 similarity clusters than pre-sensitization or healthy control sets, consistent with antigen-driven responses.

The cysteine opens and the phenylalanine closes a CDR3 of 13 amino acids. The entry retains the CDR3 DNA only, 39 bases that are in frame from base 1. CDR1 and CDR2, looked up from the germline V gene (reference sequence), are LGHDT and YNNKEL. The germline ends are 6 bases apart after V is trimmed by 3 bases and J by 2 bases. Libraries were prepared through RACE. The sequencer was a NextSeq 500. During library preparation, unique molecular identifiers were attached to individual cDNA molecules so that TCRs could be counted in a quantitative, reproducible way. Both TCR alpha and TCR beta chains were sequenced from each blood RNA sample. The paper's processing steps were these. The median number of TCRs per sample was over 95,000, ranging from about 23,224 to 690,600. The Decombinator software suite was used to annotate V, J and CDR3 in the TCR reads. To make PS versus PT1 abundance plots, every sample was subsampled to the same number of TCRs (28,000). TCRs were defined as expanded if absent before sensitization and observed at least eight times at the 2-week time point. TCRdb reprocessing: public reads trimmed at Q25 with fastp, clones called with MiXCR, in-frame beta chains kept. Entries that share a CDR3 protein sequence are merged under the most common genes and DNA. TCRdb assigned the V and J calls; the authors' analysis was not used. In this sample the table shows roughly 100,000 distinct CDR3 sequences, approximately 9.3% of which occur a single time. Approximately 1.9% of the sample comes from the top ten.

Per the publication, the time point label means: patch test 2, 6 weeks after DPC sensitization. In the paper's terms, the treatment or condition label means: therapeutic diphenylcyclopropenone sensitization with weekly scalp DPC. At each patch-test visit, blood was drawn before the patch test was applied. Eligible patients were aged 18 to 70, diagnosed with alopecia, deemed suitable for DPC therapy, and excluded if pregnant. Total RNA was extracted from unfractionated whole blood that had been collected in Tempus Blood RNA tubes. The sequence joins TRBV3-1 to TRBJ2-3, with no reliable assignment of the D segment. This receptor was taken from a woman aged 35 to 49 with alopecia areata. Some clones in this sample may be carry-over from other donors' samples. The sequencing used whole blood, collected in connection with sensitization to the hapten diphenylcyclopropenone (DPC). The nucleotide sequence is TGTGCCAGCAGCCAGCGGTTCACAGATACGCAGTATTTT. It specifies CASSQRFTDTQYF.